This TCR beta chain was obtained from a study of pediatric ulcerative colitis. Background on the study: Ulcerative colitis patients had pancolitis or left-sided colitis, with confirming histology.

Study findings and constraints: Blood samples from a couple of patients yielded substantially fewer templates and were excluded from blood-rectal overlap analysis. A couple of rectal CDR3 clonotypes occurred in all ulcerative colitis patients.

TCRdb's table, derived via immunoSEQ multiplex PCR, lists solely in-frame clones and lacks some. The data show 60,000 or so clones, 77% seen once. Worth noting for this clone: As yet, its antigen is unknown.

J was trimmed by 6 bases and V by 4 bases; bases with no gene match: 6. CDR3 length equals 15 residues. The germline CDR1 and CDR2 sequences are MRHNA and SNTAGT. This TCR came from a boy between 10 and 17 years old with moderate ulcerative colitis. The sequenced material came from blood. The chain is built from TRBV6-4 and TRBJ2-3; 11 positions agree with TRBD2. CDR3 sequence (DNA): TGTGCCAGCAGTGGTCTAGCGGGGGGCGCCGATACGCAGTATTTT. Its protein product is CASSGLAGGADTQYF.